This entry concerns a single T cell receptor (beta chain). Antigen: not known. One entry per CDR3 protein, without DNA, is what TCRdb gives after re-calling the 5' RACE reads. The sample totals about 160,000 distinct CDR3 sequences. The CDR3 contains 15 residues. Germline assignment: CDR1 MNHNS and CDR2 SASEGT. The entry originates in a study of T cells expressing NK-cell markers. Study-wide results and limits: NKG2C+ dominant clonotype frequencies in roughly six donors were about 1.0-8% of CD8+ T cells.

The gene calls are TRBV6-1 and TRBJ1-5. The sequence came from a woman between 18 and 69 years old in good health. Input material: blood T cells: a sorted CD56 or NKG2C T cell subset, CD4+ or CD8+ T cells, or bulk PBMC T cells (not recorded which). CDR3 region: CASSRGVDSNQPQHF.